The 30 T cell receptor beta chains presented below share a single source sample, sequenced in a study of blood T cell repertoires in COVID-19. Some clones are missing from TCRdb's copy, which holds only in-frame ones; the method was immunoSEQ multiplex PCR. The sample yields roughly 84,000 clones, about 80% seen once. What was sequenced was peripheral blood. The receptors originated from a woman in her forties or fifties with acute or convalescent COVID-19.

The rearrangement uses TRBV11-3 and TRBJ2-1; 7 nucleotides line up with TRBD1. This CDR3 has 15 residues. Unmatched junction bases numbered 8, after V lost 3 bases and J lost 6 bases. Germline V gene data show CDR1 as SGHNT and CDR2 as YENEEA. CDR3 nucleotides: TGTGCCAGCAGCTTGCGTCTGGGACAGTTCAATGAGCAGTTCTTC. It codes for CASSLRLGQFNEQFF.

This sequence joins TRBV3-1 (or the pseudogene TRBV3-2) and TRBJ2-2, with 7 bases that match TRBD1. The CDR3 loop spans 16 amino acids. Germline assignment: CDR1 LGHDT and CDR2 YNNKEL (reference sequence). After removal of 0 bases from V and 7 bases from J, the junction contained 8 bases not matched to a gene. For the CDR3, the DNA is TGTGCCAGCAGCCAAGAAGTAGGGGGCGCGTACGGGGAGCTGTTTTTT. It is translated as CASSQEVGGAYGELFF.

The rearrangement uses TRBV6-5 and TRBJ2-7, with TRBD1 matching over 10 bases. The CDR3 spans 14 residues. With V trimmed by 5 bases and J by 2 bases, 3 bases remained unmatched. Germline V lookup: CDR1 MNHEY, CDR2 SVGAGI. As DNA, the CDR3 is TGTGCCAGCAGTCGGACAGGGGGAACCTACGAGCAGTACTTC. Its translation is CASSRTGGTYEQYF.

The chain employs TRBV6-5 and TRBJ2-7; D is unresolved. The CDR3 runs 12 residues. Trimming left V 4 bases short and J 2 bases short, with 6 bases between. The V gene's germline CDR1 is MNHEY and CDR2 SVGAGI. In DNA, the CDR3 is TGTGCCAGCAGTTCCGACACCTACGAGCAGTACTTC. It is translated as CASSSDTYEQYF.

This chain joins TRBV7-2 and TRBJ1-5; the D is unclear. This CDR3 is built from 15 residues. With 1 base removed from V and 5 bases from J, the gap between germline ends came to 12 bases. Per the germline V gene, CDR1 is SGHTA and CDR2 is FQGNSA. The CDR3 reads CASSLGAGFDQPQHF. CDR3 coding DNA: TGTGCCAGCAGCTTAGGTGCAGGCTTCGATCAGCCCCAGCATTTT.

This chain joins TRBV19 and TRBJ2-2; D is possibly TRBD2 (5 bases). CDR1 is LNHDA and CDR2 is SQIVND in the germline V gene (reference sequence). The CDR3 sequence is 14 residues long. V gave up 4 bases and J gave up 1 base, with 7 bases separating them. As DNA, the CDR3 is TGTGCCAGTAGTACAACTAGGAACACCGGGGAGCTGTTTTTT. It is translated as CASSTTRNTGELFF.

The rearrangement uses TRBV14 and TRBJ2-1; TRBD2 aligns across 9 bases. CDR1 and CDR2 from the germline V gene are SGHDN and FVKESK. After removal of 4 bases from V and 2 bases from J, the junction contained 3 bases not matched to a gene. The CDR3 has 15 amino acids. The CDR3 reads CASSRGGAPYNEQFF. Here the CDR3 DNA reads TGTGCCAGCAGCCGCGGGGGGGCGCCCTACAATGAGCAGTTCTTC.

The CDR3 DNA is TGTGCCAGCAGTTTTCGTAGGACTGGTACCCAGGCTTCTCAGCCCCAGCATTTT. Amino acid sequence: CASSFRRTGTQASQPQHF. The chain recombines TRBV28 with TRBJ1-5; D not certain. V dropped 3 bases and J dropped 6 bases, with 24 bases sitting between them. The germline CDR1 and CDR2 sequences are MDHEN and SYDVKM. The CDR3 has 18 amino acids. The entire variable domain, with the rest obtained from reference TRBV28 and TRBJ1-5, is as follows: DVKVTQSSRYLVKRTGEKVFLECVQDMDHENMFWYRQDPGLGLRLIYFSYDVKMKEKGDIPEGYSVSREKKERFSLILESASTNQTSMYLCASSFRRTGTQASQPQHFGDGTRLSIL.

This sequence joins TRBV3-1 (or the pseudogene TRBV3-2) and TRBJ2-1; 8 positions agree with TRBD2. The CDR3 runs 14 residues. Per germline, CDR1 LGHDT and CDR2 YNNKEL (reference sequence). The junction had 0 bases not matched to a gene; V was cut back by 1 base and J by 4 bases. This CDR3 is CASSQAGGYNEQFF. The CDR3 nucleotides read TGTGCCAGCAGCCAAGCGGGGGGGTACAATGAGCAGTTCTTC.

This chain uses TRBV5-1 with TRBJ1-5; TRBD1 aligns across 9 bases. Germline V gives CDR1 SGHRS, CDR2 YFSETQ. The junction had 3 bases not matched to a gene; V was cut back by 9 bases and J by 5 bases. CDR3 length: 12 residues. The CDR3 spells CATTGGYQPQHF. Written as DNA, the CDR3 is TGCGCCACCACAGGGGGCTATCAGCCCCAGCATTTT.

This clone was seen a handful of times. The V and J genes are TRBV7-2 and TRBJ2-2, with a weak D call TRBD2 (6 bases). CDR1 SGHTA and CDR2 FQGNSA come from the germline V gene. The CDR3 loop spans 15 amino acids. The V end lost 2 bases, the J end lost 2 bases, and 9 bases lay between the germline ends. The CDR3 coding sequence is TGTGCCAGCAGCTTAAACGGGGGTAACACCGGGGAGCTGTTTTTT. It codes for CASSLNGGNTGELFF.

This chain joins TRBV7-3 and TRBJ2-1; TRBD1 matches 7 bases. The CDR3 is 13 amino acids. The germline V gene encodes CDR1 SGHTA and CDR2 FQGTGA. Trimming cost V 3 bases and J 8 bases; bases outside gene matches: 4. The chain's CDR3 is CASSFRGFDEQFF. CDR3 nucleotide sequence: TGTGCCAGCAGCTTCAGGGGGTTCGATGAGCAGTTCTTC.

J is TRBJ2-6 and V is TRBV5-3; 8 bases are a match to TRBD1. TRBV5-3 is labeled an ORF, and its function is uncertain. CDR3 length: 18 residues. After removal of 4 bases from V and 0 bases from J, the junction contained 9 bases not matched to a gene. The CDR3 DNA follows: TGTGCCAGAAGCAAGGACAGGGCATCCCTCTCTGGGGCCAACGTCCTGACTTTC. Translation gives CARSKDRASLSGANVLTF.

Here the CDR3 reads CASSFGGGAAGEQYF. The CDR3 nucleotides are TGTGCCAGCAGCTTTGGAGGGGGGGCCGCCGGCGAGCAGTACTTC. The chain has TRBV5-8 and TRBJ2-7; possibly TRBD2 for D (7 bases). The germline V gene has CDR1 SGHTS and CDR2 YDEGEE. This CDR3 comprises 15 residues. V gave up 2 bases and J gave up 6 bases, with 18 bases separating them.

The chain combines TRBV27 with TRBJ1-5, with D unresolved. CDR1 and CDR2 (germline): MNHEY, SMNVEV (reference sequence). V was pared by 2 bases and J by 1 base, with 9 bases between. There are 15 residues in the CDR3. The CDR3: CASSLAGGSNQPQHF. In nucleotides, the CDR3 is TGTGCCAGCAGTTTAGCGGGAGGAAGCAATCAGCCCCAGCATTTT.

This rearrangement joins TRBV7-9 to TRBJ2-7, with 8 bases identical to TRBD2. The junction had 15 bases not matched to a gene; V was cut back by 5 bases and J by 6 bases. CDR1 is SEHNR and CDR2 is FQNEAQ in the germline V gene (reference sequence). CDR3 length: 16 residues. The CDR3 DNA sequence: TGTGCCAGCAGCCCCAGCGGGGGCGGGGGCGTTGCCGAGCAGTACTTC. This gives the protein CASSPSGGGGVAEQYF.

The chain combines TRBV3-1 (or the pseudogene TRBV3-2) with TRBJ2-1; 7 bases are a match to TRBD1. Germline CDR1 reads LGHDT; CDR2 reads YNNKEL (reference sequence). The CDR3 totals 16 residues. The junction had 10 bases not matched to a gene; V was cut back by 1 base and J by 7 bases. The CDR3 DNA sequence: TGTGCCAGCAGCCAAGCAGTGGGACAGAAGAGAAATGAGCAGTTCTTC. Encoded protein: CASSQAVGQKRNEQFF.

This clone was recorded once. V gene TRBV2 combines with J gene TRBJ1-1; no firm D call. This CDR3 comprises 14 residues. Trimming removed 3 bases at V and 0 bases at J, with 8 bases between. The germline V gene encodes CDR1 SNHLY and CDR2 FYNNEI. The DNA for the CDR3 is TGTGCCAGCAGTGACGACAATATGAACACTGAAGCTTTCTTT. Residues: CASSDDNMNTEAFF.

The genes are TRBV23-1 and TRBJ2-2; 9 bases agree with TRBD1. TRBV23-1 has ORF status, its function being uncertain. V shed 4 bases and J 3 bases; nucleotides not matched to a gene: 12. CDR3 length: 18 residues. The CDR3 here is CASSPHVRQGDDTGELFF. In DNA, the CDR3 is TGCGCCAGCAGTCCACATGTACGACAGGGGGACGACACCGGGGAGCTGTTTTTT.

In its sample, this clone was seen a few times. This rearrangement joins TRBV19 to TRBJ1-5; the D is unclear. The germline CDR1 and CDR2 sequences are LNHDA and SQIVND (reference sequence). V lost 3 bases and J lost 0, with 6 bases in between. The CDR3 is 14 residues long. The DNA of the CDR3 is TGTGCCAGTAGTATCGGTTATAGCAATCAGCCCCAGCATTTT. It is translated as CASSIGYSNQPQHF. Drawing the rest from reference TRBV19 and TRBJ1-5, the complete variable domain is DGGITQSPKYLFRKEGQNVTLSCEQNLNHDAMYWYRQDPGQGLRLIYYSQIVNDFQKGDIAEGYSVSREKKESFPLTVTSAQKNPTAFYLCASSIGYSNQPQHFGDGTRLSIL.

The chain has TRBV6-6 and TRBJ1-5, with D unresolved. The CDR3 has 16 residues. Germline V gene lookup returns CDR1 MNHNY and CDR2 SVGAGI (reference sequence). V dropped 2 bases and J dropped 0 bases, with 11 bases sitting between them. The CDR3 coding sequence is TGTGCCAGCAGTTACCAGACGGGGAATAGCAATCAGCCCCAGCATTTT. This codes for CASSYQTGNSNQPQHF.

The chain couples TRBV12-3 or TRBV12-4 to TRBJ1-1; D is perhaps TRBD1 (5 bases). V dropped 8 bases and J dropped 1 base, with 11 bases sitting between them. The CDR3 has 13 residues. The CDR3 sequence is CASLIRGNTEAFF. The CDR3 DNA reads TGTGCCAGCTTAATAAGGGGGAACACTGAAGCTTTCTTT.

The sample holds a few counts of this clone. The CDR3 nucleotides are TGTGCCAGTAGTATAGGATCAGGCGCTGAAGCTTTCTTT. Its translation: CASSIGSGAEAFF. The chain uses TRBV19 and TRBJ1-1; D gene unclear. The germline V and J ends were trimmed by 1 base and 6 bases, with 9 bases remaining between them. The CDR3 loop spans 13 amino acids. The germline CDR1 and CDR2 sequences are LNHDA and SQIVND (reference sequence).

The chain has TRBV7-9 and TRBJ1-4, with a possible D match to TRBD1 (6 bases). The CDR3 has 15 amino acids. The V end was cut by 7 bases, the J end by 7 bases, with 19 bases between. The germline V gene has CDR1 SEHNR and CDR2 FQNEAQ (reference sequence). The CDR3 DNA reads as TGTGCCAGCACCTTTTGGGGACAAGCGAGTGAAAAACTGTTTTTT. Translated: CASTFWGQASEKLFF.

The rearrangement links TRBV5-4 to TRBJ1-2; 9 nucleotides align to TRBD1. CDR3 size: 17 residues. J lost 2 bases, V lost 4 bases, and 12 bases had no gene match. CDR1 and CDR2 from the germline V gene are SGHNT and YYREEE (reference sequence). CDR3 sequence reads: CASSGGGRDRVNYGYTF. CDR3 nucleotide sequence: TGTGCCAGCAGCGGGGGGGGTCGGGACAGGGTCAACTATGGCTACACCTTC.

This clone was recorded a few times. The chain joins TRBV7-8 to TRBJ2-7; 8 bases match TRBD1. Germline V gene lookup returns CDR1 SGHVS and CDR2 FQNEAQ. This CDR3 has 15 amino acids. V was clipped by 5 bases and J by 2 bases; unmatched bases: 8. The CDR3 reads CASSPRGTGPYEQYF. CDR3 DNA: TGTGCCAGCAGCCCCCGCGGGACAGGCCCCTACGAGCAGTACTTC.

The V and J genes are TRBV9 and TRBJ2-3; 11 nucleotides agree with TRBD1. V gave up 3 bases and J gave up 5 bases; unmatched junction bases: 11. Germline lookup yields CDR1 SGDLS and CDR2 YYNGEE. The CDR3 is 17 residues long. Written as DNA, the CDR3 is TGTGCCAGCAGCGGGCATAAGGACAGGGGGCGTCAAGATACGCAGTATTTT. Translating it yields CASSGHKDRGRQDTQYF.

V gene TRBV20-1 combines with J gene TRBJ2-5; TRBD2 agrees at 10 bases. Germline lookup yields CDR1 DFQATT and CDR2 SNEGSKA (reference sequence). Germline trimming cut 3 bases from V and 5 bases from J; bases unmatched to any gene: 9. The CDR3 sequence is 15 residues long. CDR3 sequence: CSASWETSGWETQYF. Here the CDR3 DNA reads TGCAGTGCTAGTTGGGAGACTAGCGGGTGGGAGACCCAGTACTTC.

The chain is built from TRBV12-3 or TRBV12-4 and TRBJ1-5, with TRBD1 as a possible D gene (6 bases). V was trimmed by 5 bases and J by 7 bases, leaving 12 bases between them. The CDR3 totals 13 residues. Written as DNA, the CDR3 is TGTGCCAGCAGTCCAGGGGATGGACAGCCCCAGCATTTT. It yields the protein CASSPGDGQPQHF.

The genes are TRBV6-5 and TRBJ1-1; D is unclear. Germline V gene lookup returns CDR1 MNHEY and CDR2 SVGAGI. V was trimmed by 7 bases and J by 1 base, leaving 4 bases between them. This CDR3 has 11 residues. The CDR3 protein is CASTWNTEAFF. CDR3 nucleotides: TGTGCCAGCACATGGAACACTGAAGCTTTCTTT.